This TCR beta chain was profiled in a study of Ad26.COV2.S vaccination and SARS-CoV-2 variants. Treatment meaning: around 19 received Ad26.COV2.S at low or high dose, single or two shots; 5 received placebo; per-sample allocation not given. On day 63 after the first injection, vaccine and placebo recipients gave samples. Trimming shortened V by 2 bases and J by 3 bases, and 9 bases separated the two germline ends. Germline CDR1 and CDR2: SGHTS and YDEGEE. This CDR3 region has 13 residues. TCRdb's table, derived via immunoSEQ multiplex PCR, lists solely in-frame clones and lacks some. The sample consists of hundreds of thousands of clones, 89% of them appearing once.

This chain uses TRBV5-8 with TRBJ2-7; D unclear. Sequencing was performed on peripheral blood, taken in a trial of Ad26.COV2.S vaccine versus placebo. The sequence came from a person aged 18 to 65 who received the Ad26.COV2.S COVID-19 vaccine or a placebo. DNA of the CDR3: TGTGCCAGCAGCTTAATAGAAGGCTACGAGCAGTACTTC. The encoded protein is CASSLIEGYEQYF. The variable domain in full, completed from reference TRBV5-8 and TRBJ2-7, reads EAGVTQSPTHLIKTRGQQATLRCSPISGHTSVYWYQQALGLGLQFLLWYDEGEERNRGNFPPRFSGRQFPNYSSELNVNALELEDSALYLCASSLIEGYEQYFGPGTRLTVT.